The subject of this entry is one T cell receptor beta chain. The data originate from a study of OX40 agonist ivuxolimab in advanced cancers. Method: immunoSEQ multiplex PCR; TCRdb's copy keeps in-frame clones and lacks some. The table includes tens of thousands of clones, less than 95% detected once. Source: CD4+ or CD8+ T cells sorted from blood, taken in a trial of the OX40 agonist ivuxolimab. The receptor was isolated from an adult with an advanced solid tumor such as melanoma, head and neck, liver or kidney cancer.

CDR3 DNA sequence: TGTGCCAGCAGTGAATTGCTGGGTATTGAAGCTTTCTTT. Amino acids: CASSELLGIEAFF. The chain is built from TRBV25-1 and TRBJ1-1; D gene unclear. Deletions cut 1 base from V and 7 bases from J, with 10 bases between. The CDR3 has 13 amino acids. Germline lookup yields CDR1 MGHDK and CDR2 SYGVNS.